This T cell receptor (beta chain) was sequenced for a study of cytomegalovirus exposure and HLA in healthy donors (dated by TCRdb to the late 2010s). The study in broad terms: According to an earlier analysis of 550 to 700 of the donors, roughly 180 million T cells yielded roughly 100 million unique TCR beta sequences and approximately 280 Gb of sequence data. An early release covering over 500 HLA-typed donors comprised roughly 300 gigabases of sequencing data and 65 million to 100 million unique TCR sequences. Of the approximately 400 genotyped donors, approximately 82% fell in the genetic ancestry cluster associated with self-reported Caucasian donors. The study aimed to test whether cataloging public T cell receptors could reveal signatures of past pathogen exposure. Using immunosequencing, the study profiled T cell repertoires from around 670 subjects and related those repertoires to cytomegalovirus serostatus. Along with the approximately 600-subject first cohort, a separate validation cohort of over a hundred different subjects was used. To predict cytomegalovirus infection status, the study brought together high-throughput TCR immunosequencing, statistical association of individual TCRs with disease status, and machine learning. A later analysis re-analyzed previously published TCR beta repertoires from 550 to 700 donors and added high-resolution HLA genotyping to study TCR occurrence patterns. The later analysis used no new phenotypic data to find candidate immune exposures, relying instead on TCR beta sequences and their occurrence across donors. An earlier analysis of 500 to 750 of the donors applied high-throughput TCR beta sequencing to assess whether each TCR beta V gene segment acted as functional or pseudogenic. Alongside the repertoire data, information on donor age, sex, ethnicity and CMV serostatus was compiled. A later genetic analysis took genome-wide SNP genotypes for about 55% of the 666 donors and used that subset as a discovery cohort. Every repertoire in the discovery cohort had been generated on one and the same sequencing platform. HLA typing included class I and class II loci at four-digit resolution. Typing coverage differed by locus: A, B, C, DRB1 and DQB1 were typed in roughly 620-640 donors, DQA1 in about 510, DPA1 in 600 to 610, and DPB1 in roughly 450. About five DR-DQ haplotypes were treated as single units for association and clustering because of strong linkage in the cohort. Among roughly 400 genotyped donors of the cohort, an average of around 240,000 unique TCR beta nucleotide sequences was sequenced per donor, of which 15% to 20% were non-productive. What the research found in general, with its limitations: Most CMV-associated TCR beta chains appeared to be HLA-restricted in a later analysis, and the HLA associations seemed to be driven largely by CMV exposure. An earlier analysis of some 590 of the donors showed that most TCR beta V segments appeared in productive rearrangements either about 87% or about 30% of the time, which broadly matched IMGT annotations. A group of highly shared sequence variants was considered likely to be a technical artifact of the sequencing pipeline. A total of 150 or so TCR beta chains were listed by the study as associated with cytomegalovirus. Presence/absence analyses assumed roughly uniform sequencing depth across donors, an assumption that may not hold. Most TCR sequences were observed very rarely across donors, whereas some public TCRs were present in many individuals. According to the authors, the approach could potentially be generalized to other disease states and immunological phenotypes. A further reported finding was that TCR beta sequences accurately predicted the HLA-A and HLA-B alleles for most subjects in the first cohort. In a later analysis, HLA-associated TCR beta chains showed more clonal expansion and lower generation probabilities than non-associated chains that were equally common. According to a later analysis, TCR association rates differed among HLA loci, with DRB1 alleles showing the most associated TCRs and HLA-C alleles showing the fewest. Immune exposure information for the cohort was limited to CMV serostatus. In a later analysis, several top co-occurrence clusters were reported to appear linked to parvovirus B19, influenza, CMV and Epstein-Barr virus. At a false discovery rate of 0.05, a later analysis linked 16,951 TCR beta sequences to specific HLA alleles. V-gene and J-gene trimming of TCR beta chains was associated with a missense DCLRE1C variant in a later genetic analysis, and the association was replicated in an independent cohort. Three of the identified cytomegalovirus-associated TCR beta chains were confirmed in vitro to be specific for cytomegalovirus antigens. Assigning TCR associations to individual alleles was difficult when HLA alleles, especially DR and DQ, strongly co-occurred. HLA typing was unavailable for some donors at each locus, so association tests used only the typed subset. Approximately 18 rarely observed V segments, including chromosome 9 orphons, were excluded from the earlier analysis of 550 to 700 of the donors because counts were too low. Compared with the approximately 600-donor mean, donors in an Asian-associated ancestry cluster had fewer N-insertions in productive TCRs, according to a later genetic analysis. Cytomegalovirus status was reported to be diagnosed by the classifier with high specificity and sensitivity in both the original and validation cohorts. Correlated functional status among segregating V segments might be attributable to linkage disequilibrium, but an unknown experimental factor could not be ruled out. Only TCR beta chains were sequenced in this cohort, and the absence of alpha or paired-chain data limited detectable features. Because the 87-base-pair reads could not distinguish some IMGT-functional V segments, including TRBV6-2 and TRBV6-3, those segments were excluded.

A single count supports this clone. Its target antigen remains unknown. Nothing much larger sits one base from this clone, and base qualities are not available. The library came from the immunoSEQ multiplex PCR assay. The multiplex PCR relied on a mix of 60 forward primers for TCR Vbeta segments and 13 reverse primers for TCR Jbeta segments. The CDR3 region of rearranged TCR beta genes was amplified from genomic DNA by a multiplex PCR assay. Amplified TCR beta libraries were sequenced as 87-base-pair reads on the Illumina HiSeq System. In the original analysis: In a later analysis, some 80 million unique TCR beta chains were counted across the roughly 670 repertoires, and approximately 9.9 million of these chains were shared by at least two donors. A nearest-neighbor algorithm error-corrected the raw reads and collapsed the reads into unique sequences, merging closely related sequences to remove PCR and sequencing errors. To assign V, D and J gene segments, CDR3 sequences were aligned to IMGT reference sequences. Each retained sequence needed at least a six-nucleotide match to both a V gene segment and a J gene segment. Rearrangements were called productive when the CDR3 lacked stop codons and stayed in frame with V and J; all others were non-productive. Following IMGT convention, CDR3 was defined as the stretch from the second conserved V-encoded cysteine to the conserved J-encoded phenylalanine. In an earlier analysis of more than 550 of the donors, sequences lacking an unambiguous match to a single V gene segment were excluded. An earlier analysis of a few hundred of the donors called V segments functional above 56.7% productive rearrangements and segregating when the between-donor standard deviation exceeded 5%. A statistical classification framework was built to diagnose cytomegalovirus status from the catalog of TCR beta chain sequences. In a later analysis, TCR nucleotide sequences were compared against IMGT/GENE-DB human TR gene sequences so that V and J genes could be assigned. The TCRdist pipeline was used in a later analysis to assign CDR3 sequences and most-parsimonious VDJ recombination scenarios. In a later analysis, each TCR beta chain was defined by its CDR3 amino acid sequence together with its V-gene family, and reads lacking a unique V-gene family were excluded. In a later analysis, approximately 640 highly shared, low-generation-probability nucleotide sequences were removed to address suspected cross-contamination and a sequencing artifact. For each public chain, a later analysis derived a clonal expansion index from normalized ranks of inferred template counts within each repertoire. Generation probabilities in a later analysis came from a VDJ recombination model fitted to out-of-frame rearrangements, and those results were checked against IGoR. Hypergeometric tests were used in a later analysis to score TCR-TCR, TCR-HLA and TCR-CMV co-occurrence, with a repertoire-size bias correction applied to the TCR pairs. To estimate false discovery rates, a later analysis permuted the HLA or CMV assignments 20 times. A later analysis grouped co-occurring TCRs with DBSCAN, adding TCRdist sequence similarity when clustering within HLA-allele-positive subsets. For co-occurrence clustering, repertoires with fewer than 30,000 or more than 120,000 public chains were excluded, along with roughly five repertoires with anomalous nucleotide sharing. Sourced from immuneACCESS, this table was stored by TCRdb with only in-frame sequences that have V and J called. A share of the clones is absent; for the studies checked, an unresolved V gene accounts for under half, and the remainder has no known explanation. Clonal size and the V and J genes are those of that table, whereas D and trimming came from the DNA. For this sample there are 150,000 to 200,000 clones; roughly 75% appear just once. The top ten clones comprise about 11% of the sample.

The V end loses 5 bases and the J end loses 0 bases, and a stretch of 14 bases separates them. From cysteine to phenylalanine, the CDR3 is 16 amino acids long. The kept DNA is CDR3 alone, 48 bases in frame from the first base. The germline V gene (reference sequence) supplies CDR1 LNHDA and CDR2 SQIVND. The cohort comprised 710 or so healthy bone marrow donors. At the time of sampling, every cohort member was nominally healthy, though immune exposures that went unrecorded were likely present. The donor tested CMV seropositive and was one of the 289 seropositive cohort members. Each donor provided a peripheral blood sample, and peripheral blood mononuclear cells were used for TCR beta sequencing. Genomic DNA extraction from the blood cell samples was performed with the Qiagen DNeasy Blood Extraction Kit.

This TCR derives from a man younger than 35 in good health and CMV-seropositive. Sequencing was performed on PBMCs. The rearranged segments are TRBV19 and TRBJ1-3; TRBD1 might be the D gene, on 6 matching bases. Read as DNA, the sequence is TGTGCCAGTAGTGCGTTAACAGGGAACTCTGGAAACACCATATATTTT. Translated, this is CASSALTGNSGNTIYF.